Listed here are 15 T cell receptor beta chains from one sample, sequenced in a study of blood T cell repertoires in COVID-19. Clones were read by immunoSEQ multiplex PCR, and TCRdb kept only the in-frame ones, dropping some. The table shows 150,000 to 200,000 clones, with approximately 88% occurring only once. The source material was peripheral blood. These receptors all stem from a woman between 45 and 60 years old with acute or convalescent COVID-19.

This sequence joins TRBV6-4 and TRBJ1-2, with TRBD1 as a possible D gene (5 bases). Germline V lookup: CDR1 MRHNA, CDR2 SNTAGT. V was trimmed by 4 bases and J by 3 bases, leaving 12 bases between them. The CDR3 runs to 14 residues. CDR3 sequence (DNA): TGTGCCAGCAGTGGGGGGAGGCGTGACTATGGCTACACCTTC. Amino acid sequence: CASSGGRRDYGYTF.

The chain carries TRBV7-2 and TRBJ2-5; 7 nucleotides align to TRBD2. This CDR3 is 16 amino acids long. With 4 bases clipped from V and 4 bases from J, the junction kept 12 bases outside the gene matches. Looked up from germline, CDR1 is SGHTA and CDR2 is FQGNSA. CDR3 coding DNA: TGTGCCAGCAGCTCCCGATGGAGACTAGCTTTAGAGACCCAGTACTTC. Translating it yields CASSSRWRLALETQYF.

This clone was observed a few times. DNA for the CDR3: TGCGCCAGCACTTCAGACTTGGTCGGGTCTGGAAACACCATATATTTT. Translation gives CASTSDLVGSGNTIYF. V gene TRBV5-1 combines with J gene TRBJ1-3; D unresolved. This CDR3 is built from 16 residues. Per germline, CDR1 SGHRS and CDR2 YFSETQ. Deletions cut 6 bases from V and 1 base from J, with 17 bases between.

The CDR3 spells CASSAGRRTGALLGADNEQFF. The CDR3 DNA reads as TGCGCCAGCAGCGCCGGACGCCGTACGGGCGCGCTTCTGGGGGCTGACAATGAGCAGTTCTTC. The rearrangement uses TRBV5-1 and TRBJ2-1; D might be TRBD1 (6 bases). Germline CDR1 reads SGHRS; CDR2 reads YFSETQ. Trimming pared 4 bases from V and 5 bases from J, leaving 34 bases between. The CDR3 covers 21 residues.

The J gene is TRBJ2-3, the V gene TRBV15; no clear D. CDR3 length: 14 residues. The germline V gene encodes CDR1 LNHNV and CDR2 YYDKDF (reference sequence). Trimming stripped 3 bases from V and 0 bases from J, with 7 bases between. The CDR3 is CATSRRFSTDTQYF. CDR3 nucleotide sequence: TGTGCCACCAGCAGGAGGTTTAGCACAGATACGCAGTATTTT.

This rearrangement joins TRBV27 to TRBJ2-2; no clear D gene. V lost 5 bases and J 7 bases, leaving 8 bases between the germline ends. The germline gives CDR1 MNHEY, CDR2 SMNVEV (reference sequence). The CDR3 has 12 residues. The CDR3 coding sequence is TGTGCCAGCAGTCGGTCAATCGGGGAGCTGTTTTTT. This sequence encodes CASSRSIGELFF.

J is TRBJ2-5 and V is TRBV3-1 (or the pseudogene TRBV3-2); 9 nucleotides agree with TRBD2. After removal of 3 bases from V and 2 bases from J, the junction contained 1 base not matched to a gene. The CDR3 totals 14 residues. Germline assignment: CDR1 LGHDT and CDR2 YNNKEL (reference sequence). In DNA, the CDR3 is TGTGCCAGCAGCCACCTAGCGGGACAAGAGACCCAGTACTTC. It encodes CASSHLAGQETQYF.

The DNA for the CDR3 is TGTGCCAGCAGCCCTCTCGGGCAGGGTGACGAGCAGTACTTC. Translation: CASSPLGQGDEQYF. This chain uses TRBV3-1 (or the pseudogene TRBV3-2) with TRBJ2-7; tentatively, D is TRBD1 (5 bases). The CDR3 consists of 14 residues. V was shortened by 4 bases and J by 5 bases, with 15 bases between the two germline ends. Per the germline V gene, CDR1 is LGHDT and CDR2 is YNNKEL (reference sequence).

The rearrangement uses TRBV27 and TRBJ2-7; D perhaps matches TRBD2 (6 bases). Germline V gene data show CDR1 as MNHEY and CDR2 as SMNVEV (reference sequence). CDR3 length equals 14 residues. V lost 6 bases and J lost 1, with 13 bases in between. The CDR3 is CASSLGLNSYEQYF. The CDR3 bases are TGTGCCAGCAGCTTGGGACTTAATTCCTACGAGCAGTACTTC.

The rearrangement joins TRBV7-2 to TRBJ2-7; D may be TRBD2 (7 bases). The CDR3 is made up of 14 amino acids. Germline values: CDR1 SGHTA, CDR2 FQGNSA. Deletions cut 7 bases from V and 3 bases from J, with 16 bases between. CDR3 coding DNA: TGTGCCAGCACCCTCTCGGGGGGCTTCTACGAGCAGTACTTC. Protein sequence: CASTLSGGFYEQYF.

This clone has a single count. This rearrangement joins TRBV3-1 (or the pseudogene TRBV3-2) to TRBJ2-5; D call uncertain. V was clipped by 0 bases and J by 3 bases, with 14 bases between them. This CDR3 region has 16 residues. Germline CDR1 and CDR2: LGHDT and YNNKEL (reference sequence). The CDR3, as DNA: TGTGCCAGCAGCCAAGATATTGGCAGGCTGGAAGAGACCCAGTACTTC. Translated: CASSQDIGRLEETQYF.

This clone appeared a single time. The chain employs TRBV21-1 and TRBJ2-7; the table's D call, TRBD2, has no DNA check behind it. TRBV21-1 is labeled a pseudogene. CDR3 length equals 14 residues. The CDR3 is CASSKCPPGWEQYF. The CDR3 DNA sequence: TGTGCCAGCAGCAAATGTCCTCCGGGATGGGAGCAGTACTTC.

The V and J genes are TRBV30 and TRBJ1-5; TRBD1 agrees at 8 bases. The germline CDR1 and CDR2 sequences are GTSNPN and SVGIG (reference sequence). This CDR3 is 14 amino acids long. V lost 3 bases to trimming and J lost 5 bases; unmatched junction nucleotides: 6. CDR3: CAWRRQGFYQPQHF. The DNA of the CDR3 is TGTGCCTGGAGGAGACAGGGGTTTTATCAGCCCCAGCATTTT.

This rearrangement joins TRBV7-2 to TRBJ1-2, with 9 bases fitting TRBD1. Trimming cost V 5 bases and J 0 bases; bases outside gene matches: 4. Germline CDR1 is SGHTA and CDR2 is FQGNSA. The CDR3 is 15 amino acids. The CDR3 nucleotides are TGTGCCAGCAGCCTAAGACAGGGGGCTAACTATGGCTACACCTTC. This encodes CASSLRQGANYGYTF. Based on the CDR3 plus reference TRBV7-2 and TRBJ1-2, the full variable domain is GAGVSQSPSNKVTEKGKDVELRCDPISGHTALYWYRQSLGQGLEFLIYFQGNSAPDKSGLPSDRFSAERTGGSVSTLTIQRTQQEDSAVYLCASSLRQGANYGYTFGSGTRLTVV.

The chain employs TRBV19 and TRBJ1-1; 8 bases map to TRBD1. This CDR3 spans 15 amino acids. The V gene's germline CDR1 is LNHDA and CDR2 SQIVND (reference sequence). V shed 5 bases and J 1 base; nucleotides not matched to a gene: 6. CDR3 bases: TGTGCCAGTAGTTTCCGGGGGACAGGGAACACTGAAGCTTTCTTT. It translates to CASSFRGTGNTEAFF.